These 9 T cell receptor beta chains were all obtained from the same sample, sequenced in a study of T cells in Graves' hyperthyroidism and ophthalmopathy. TCR beta CDR3 sequences were amplified from RNA transcripts. The HTBI primer set was used in a first-round RT-PCR of the TCR CDR3. TCRdb re-analysed the multiplex PCR reads in MiXCR, keeping a single row per CDR3 protein. The sample has 200,000 to 300,000 distinct CDR3 sequences; roughly 17% are singletons. Material: blood. These receptors all come from a woman between 18 and 29 years old with Graves' ophthalmopathy.

This clonotype appeared many times. V and J are TRBV3-1 and TRBJ1-1; D is undetermined. V lost 1 base, J lost 1 base, and 10 bases lay in between. Per the germline V gene, CDR1 is LGHDT and CDR2 is YNNKEL (reference sequence). This CDR3 is 15 amino acids long. CDR3 sequence reads: CASSQGIGRNTEAFF. The DNA of the CDR3 is TGTGCCAGCAGCCAAGGAATAGGTCGGAACACTGAAGCTTTCTTT.

This clonotype was seen ten or more times. The genes are TRBV6-5 and TRBJ1-1; TRBD1 aligns across 8 bases. The ends lost 2 bases at V and 6 bases at J; junction bases unmatched: 11. CDR3 length: 16 residues. Germline CDR1 is MNHEY and CDR2 is SVGAGI. CDR3 DNA sequence: TGTGCCAGCAGTTACGCCATCCAGGGGGCTGTTGCTGAAGCTTTCTTT. Translating gives CASSYAIQGAVAEAFF.

At least ten counts were recorded for this clonotype. The chain is built from TRBV28 and TRBJ1-2; D call uncertain. This CDR3 has 14 amino acids. The V and J ends lost 4 bases and 8 bases respectively, with 17 bases between them. The V gene's germline CDR1 is MDHEN and CDR2 SYDVKM. The CDR3 bases are TGTGCCAGCAGTTCAGCGCGCGGGTTTAAAGGCTACACCTTC. Its translation: CASSSARGFKGYTF.

This clonotype was found many times. The gene calls are TRBV5-6 and TRBJ2-7; possibly TRBD2 for D (6 bases). The CDR3 totals 14 residues. V shed 7 bases and J shed 0 bases, with 14 bases lying between them. From germline, CDR1 is SGHDT and CDR2 YYEEEE. CDR3 DNA: TGTGCCAGCGGACCGGACTATCCCTCCTACGAGCAGTACTTC. Its protein is CASGPDYPSYEQYF. Complete variable domain (other parts from reference TRBV5-6 and TRBJ2-7): DAGVTQSPTHLIKTRGQQVTLRCSPKSGHDTVSWYQQALGQGPQFIFQYYEEEERQRGNFPDRFSGHQFPNYSSELNVNALLLGDSALYLCASGPDYPSYEQYFGPGTRLTVT.

This clonotype was seen at least ten times. The chain joins TRBV20-1 to TRBJ1-2; no firm D call. Per the germline V gene, CDR1 is DFQATT and CDR2 is SNEGSKA (reference sequence). The CDR3 covers 15 residues. Trimming stripped 2 bases from V and 0 bases from J, with 13 bases between. The CDR3 DNA sequence: TGCAGTGCTAGATGGTTACATCGGCCTAACTATGGCTACACCTTC. It specifies CSARWLHRPNYGYTF.

This clonotype was counted many times. The J gene is TRBJ1-2, the V gene TRBV11-2; no reliable D call. CDR3 length: 15 amino acids. Trimming pared 0 bases from V and 4 bases from J, leaving 12 bases between. Germline V gene sequence: CDR1 SGHAT, CDR2 FQNNGV. CDR3 sequence: CASSLDWRSSYGYTF. The CDR3 region has the DNA TGTGCCAGCAGCTTAGATTGGAGGTCCTCCTATGGCTACACCTTC.

A note on this clonotype: A clone one base away is much larger, so this may be a read error. The rearrangement joins TRBV27 to TRBJ2-2, with D perhaps matching TRBD1 (6 bases). This CDR3 has 18 residues. The germline V gene has CDR1 MNHEY and CDR2 SMNVEV (reference sequence). The CDR3 nucleotides are TGTACCAGCAGTTTATCGTGGATTAGGACAGCGAACACCGGGGAGCTGTTTTTT. This sequence encodes CTSSLSWIRTANTGELFF.

This clonotype was seen at least ten times. The chain recombines TRBV7-9 with TRBJ2-1; 9 positions agree with TRBD2. This CDR3 region has 15 residues. The V segment lost 3 bases and the J segment 10 bases; nucleotides outside the gene matches: 10. Germline V gives CDR1 SEHNR, CDR2 FQNEAQ (reference sequence). CDR3 protein: CASSFPGLAGREQFF. CDR3 DNA: TGTGCCAGCAGCTTTCCGGGACTAGCTGGTCGGGAGCAGTTCTTC.

This clonotype was seen a handful of times. This chain links TRBV24-1 with TRBJ2-1, with D tentatively TRBD2 (6 bases). This CDR3 has 16 residues. Germline V gene data show CDR1 as KGHDR and CDR2 as SFDVKD. Trimming removed 3 bases at V and 8 bases at J, with 19 bases between. Here the CDR3 reads CATSDRPRREYYEQFF. The CDR3 region has the DNA TGTGCCACCAGTGATCGCCCTAGGCGGGAATACTATGAGCAGTTCTTC.